What follows are 16 T cell receptor beta chains derived from one specimen sequenced in a study of Ad26.COV2.S vaccination and SARS-CoV-2 variants. Sequencing was performed with immunoSEQ multiplex PCR; in TCRdb, only in-frame clones are kept and a portion is missing. The table shows fewer than 500,000 clones, with 90% occurring only once. Sample treatment: 19 received Ad26.COV2.S at low or high dose, single or two shots; 5 received placebo; per-sample allocation not given. The samples date from day 63 after the first vaccine or placebo injection. Sequenced material: peripheral blood, taken in a trial of Ad26.COV2.S vaccine versus placebo. These receptors came from a person between 18 and 60 years old who received the Ad26.COV2.S COVID-19 vaccine or a placebo.

The J gene is TRBJ2-4, the V gene TRBV2; D call uncertain. This CDR3 comprises 17 residues. V was pared by 6 bases and J by 11 bases, with 29 bases between. Per the germline V gene, CDR1 is SNHLY and CDR2 is FYNNEI. CDR3 in amino acids: CASSSTRFGIKPRLQYF. DNA for the CDR3: TGTGCCAGCAGCTCCACGCGTTTTGGGATCAAACCCCGTCTTCAGTACTTC.

This clone was seen only once. The rearrangement links TRBV4-1 to TRBJ2-1, with D unresolved. Deletions cut 0 bases from V and 2 bases from J, with 11 bases between. The CDR3 sequence is 16 residues long. Germline V gene sequence: CDR1 MGHRA, CDR2 YSYEKL. CDR3 coding DNA: TGCGCCAGCAGCCAAGAGGGCGCAGCGACCTACAATGAGCAGTTCTTC. Protein product: CASSQEGAATYNEQFF.

The CDR3 DNA reads TGTGCCAGCAGTTACAATTCAGGGGCCGTACCCTCTGGGGCCAACGTCCTGACTTTC. It encodes CASSYNSGAVPSGANVLTF. This rearrangement joins TRBV6-2 or TRBV6-3 to TRBJ2-6; the D gene is possibly TRBD1 (6 bases). This CDR3 region has 19 residues. Germline assignment: CDR1 MNHEY and CDR2 SVGEGT. Deletions cut 2 bases from V and 0 bases from J, with 17 bases between.

This clone is labeled medium-sized. The chain joins TRBV11-3 to TRBJ2-7; 10 nucleotides match TRBD1. The CDR3 sequence is 15 residues long. The trim removed 4 bases at V and 0 bases at J, leaving 3 bases unmatched. The V gene's germline CDR1 is SGHNT and CDR2 YENEEA. The CDR3 nucleotides read TGTGCCAGCAGCTCTGGACAGGGGGACTCCTACGAGCAGTACTTC. It codes for CASSSGQGDSYEQYF.

The chain is built from TRBV19 and TRBJ1-5, with D unclear. The CDR3 loop spans 16 amino acids. The germline V gene has CDR1 LNHDA and CDR2 SQIVND (reference sequence). V dropped 7 bases and J dropped 2 bases, with 18 bases sitting between them. The CDR3 DNA is TGTGCCAGTACCACTACCGGGTCTGGGGGCAATCAGCCCCAGCATTTT. Its translation: CASTTTGSGGNQPQHF.

The chain joins TRBV19 to TRBJ2-2; D remains unclear. V lost 1 base to trimming and J lost 0 bases, with 3 bases between them. This CDR3 region has 14 residues. Germline V gene lookup returns CDR1 LNHDA and CDR2 SQIVND (reference sequence). The CDR3 here is CASSIATNTGELFF. The CDR3 DNA is TGTGCCAGTAGTATAGCAACGAACACCGGGGAGCTGTTTTTT.

The chain links TRBV2 to TRBJ2-7; 8 bases align to TRBD2. The junction had 1 base not matched to a gene; V was cut back by 6 bases and J by 3 bases. CDR1 SNHLY and CDR2 FYNNEI come from the germline V gene. The CDR3 has 12 residues. CDR3 bases: TGTGCCAGCAGAACTAGCGGCTACGAGCAGTACTTC. Its protein product is CASRTSGYEQYF.

This chain uses TRBV10-2 with TRBJ2-7; weak D call: TRBD2 (6 bases). The germline V and J ends were trimmed by 10 bases and 0 bases, with 19 bases remaining between them. Germline-derived CDR1 and CDR2 are WSHSY and SAAADI. There are 15 residues in the CDR3. CDR3 loop: CATQKGRTLSYEQYF. The CDR3, as DNA: TGCGCCACCCAGAAGGGGAGGACACTCTCCTACGAGCAGTACTTC.

This chain links TRBV28 with TRBJ1-2; unclear D gene. Germline V lookup: CDR1 MDHEN, CDR2 SYDVKM. The ends were cut back, 6 bases at V and 1 base at J, with 15 bases in the middle. The CDR3 length is 15 residues. CDR3 nucleotide sequence: TGTGCCAGCAGATCCACTGGGCTTTTTAACTATGGCTACACCTTC. It specifies CASRSTGLFNYGYTF.

The V and J genes are TRBV7-9 and TRBJ2-1; D may be TRBD2 (5 bases). The CDR3 is 14 residues long. Trimming took off 1 base at V and 12 bases at J, with 16 bases between the two ends. The germline CDR1 and CDR2 sequences are SEHNR and FQNEAQ (reference sequence). The CDR3 loop is CASSLEGGRGRQFF. The CDR3 coding sequence is TGTGCCAGCAGCTTAGAGGGTGGTCGGGGTAGGCAGTTCTTC.

This chain uses TRBV18 with TRBJ2-3, with 10 bases fitting TRBD2. The CDR3 length is 14 residues. Trimming cost V 3 bases and J 4 bases; bases outside gene matches: 1. In germline, CDR1 is KGHSH, CDR2 LQKENI. CDR3 amino acids: CASSPLAGADTQYF. For the CDR3, the DNA is TGTGCCAGCTCACCGCTAGCGGGAGCAGATACGCAGTATTTT.

This chain connects TRBV19 to TRBJ1-1; D not certain. Trimming removed 7 bases from V and 1 base from J, with 13 bases in between. The CDR3 sequence is 14 residues long. Germline CDR1 LNHDA, CDR2 SQIVND (reference sequence). The CDR3: CASTLQAGNTEAFF. The DNA for the CDR3 is TGTGCCAGTACTCTTCAAGCAGGGAACACTGAAGCTTTCTTT.

This clone was seen only once. The chain couples TRBV4-2 to TRBJ2-2, with D possibly TRBD2 on 5 matching bases. Per the germline V gene, CDR1 is LGHNA and CDR2 is YNFKEQ. The length of the CDR3 is 16 residues. With 0 bases removed from V and 3 bases from J, the gap between germline ends came to 11 bases. The CDR3 spells CASSQDRGRYTGELFF. CDR3 bases: TGTGCCAGCAGCCAAGATCGAGGGCGCTACACCGGGGAGCTGTTTTTT.

The chain combines TRBV12-3 or TRBV12-4 with TRBJ1-5; D uncertain. Trimming cost V 3 bases and J 4 bases, with 7 bases left between them. The CDR3 covers 13 residues. CDR3 residues: CASSFASNQPQHF. CDR3 sequence (DNA): TGTGCCAGCAGTTTTGCCTCTAATCAGCCCCAGCATTTT.

This clone was recorded once. The chain couples TRBV6-5 to TRBJ1-2, with unresolved D. CDR3 length: 14 residues. Trimming removed 0 bases at V and 4 bases at J, with 9 bases between. Germline V gives CDR1 MNHEY, CDR2 SVGAGI. CDR3 amino acids: CASSYSRQAYGYTF. Written as DNA, the CDR3 is TGTGCCAGCAGTTACTCGCGGCAGGCCTATGGCTACACCTTC.

The J gene is TRBJ1-3, the V gene TRBV28, with D maybe TRBD1 (6 bases). The CDR3 covers 15 residues. V was shortened by 3 bases and J by 1 base, with 10 bases between the two germline ends. The germline CDR1 and CDR2 sequences are MDHEN and SYDVKM. The CDR3 loop reads CASSFPTGSGNTIYF. DNA of the CDR3: TGTGCCAGCAGTTTCCCGACAGGATCTGGAAACACCATATATTTT.